This record looks at one T cell receptor beta chain sequence and its context. This sample was taken from a study of blood T cell repertoires in COVID-19. V gave up 6 bases and J gave up 2 bases; unmatched junction bases: 3. Germline V lookup: CDR1 ENHRY, CDR2 SYGVKD. The CDR3 is 14 residues long. Original methodology: Nucleated cell counts were estimated from reference gene primer amplification. Clones were read by immunoSEQ multiplex PCR, and TCRdb kept only the in-frame ones, dropping some. The DNA gave D and trimming, while V, J and clone size come from that table. In the table there are fewer than 350,000 clones, about 88% of which are singletons.

The rearrangement uses TRBV10-3 and TRBJ1-4, with 7 bases that match TRBD1. This sequence was found in a woman aged 25 to 39 who had been exposed to COVID-19. Sequenced input: PBMCs or T cells enriched from blood (not recorded which). CDR3 sequence: CAIRQQGTNEKLFF. The CDR3 DNA is TGTGCCATCAGGCAACAGGGGACTAATGAAAAACTGTTTTTT.